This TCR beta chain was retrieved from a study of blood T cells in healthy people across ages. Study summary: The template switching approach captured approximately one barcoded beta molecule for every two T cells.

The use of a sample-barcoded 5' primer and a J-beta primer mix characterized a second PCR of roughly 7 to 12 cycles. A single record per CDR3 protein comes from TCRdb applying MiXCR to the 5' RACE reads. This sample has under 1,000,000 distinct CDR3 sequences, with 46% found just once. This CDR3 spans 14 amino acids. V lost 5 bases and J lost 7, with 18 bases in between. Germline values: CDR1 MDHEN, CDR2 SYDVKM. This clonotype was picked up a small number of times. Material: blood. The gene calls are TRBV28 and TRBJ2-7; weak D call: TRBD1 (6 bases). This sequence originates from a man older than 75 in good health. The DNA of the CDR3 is TGTGCCAGCAGTCCCCGAGGACAGCCTCGGGAGCAGTACTTC. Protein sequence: CASSPRGQPREQYF.